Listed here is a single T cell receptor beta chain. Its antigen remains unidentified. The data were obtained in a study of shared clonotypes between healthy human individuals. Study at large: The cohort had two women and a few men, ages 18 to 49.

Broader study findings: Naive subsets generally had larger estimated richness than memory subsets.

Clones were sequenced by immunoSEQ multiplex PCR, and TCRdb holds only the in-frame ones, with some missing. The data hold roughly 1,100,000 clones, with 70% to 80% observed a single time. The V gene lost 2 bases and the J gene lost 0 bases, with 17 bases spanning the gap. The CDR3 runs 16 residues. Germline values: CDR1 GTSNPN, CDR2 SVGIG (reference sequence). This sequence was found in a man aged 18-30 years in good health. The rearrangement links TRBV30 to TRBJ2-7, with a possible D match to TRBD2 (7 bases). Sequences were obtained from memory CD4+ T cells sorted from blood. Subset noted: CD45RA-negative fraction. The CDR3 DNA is TGTGCCTGGAGTCGTGGAGGGGGGGGGCCCTCCTACGAGCAGTACTTC. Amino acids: CAWSRGGGGPSYEQYF.